Below, one T cell receptor beta chain is given with its context. No antigen is known for it. Repertoires were generated with immunoSEQ multiplex PCR, while TCRdb's copy carries only in-frame clones and drops some. Of 90,000 to 130,000 clones listed, approximately 94% are singletons. This record comes from a study of T cell responses to AZD1222 COVID-19 vaccine. Whole-study results and caveats: With two AZD1222 doses given, Spike-specific TCR breadth and depth both rose. Most donors were white British, females outnumbered males, and clonal diversity was possibly underestimated.

This CDR3 contains 13 residues. Second doses were pooled across both intervals (about 4 or about 12 weeks). This sequence joins TRBV21-1 and TRBJ2-7; TRBD1, the D gene given by the table, was not confirmed from the DNA. TRBV21-1 represents a pseudogene. This receptor was obtained from an adult who received the AZD1222 COVID-19 vaccine. The input for sequencing was peripheral blood, taken 28 days after the second AZD1222 dose. The CDR3 sequence: CASSITAAYEQYF. CDR3 bases: TGTGCCAGCAGCATCACAGCCGCCTACGAGCAGTACTTC.